The rows below give T cell receptor beta chains drawn from one sample of a study of graft-versus-host responses after intestinal transplantation. The method was immunoSEQ multiplex PCR; TCRdb's version includes in-frame clones alone and lacks a portion of them. The sample consists of under 100,000 clones, 94% of them appearing once. These receptors' targets are unknown. The source material was unstimulated CD4+ T cells sorted from spleen or lymph node cells, sampled before transplant. The receptors shown here come from a human donor who was the organ donor for an intestinal transplant. Each CDR3 is given with its conserved first and last residue.

V gene	J gene	CDR3 protein
TRBV9	TRBJ2-7	CASSVWTGGEQYF
TRBV6-5	TRBJ2-5	CASSSGQAQETQYF
TRBV28	TRBJ2-2	CASSLTGFLVVYGELFF
TRBV5-6	TRBJ2-7	CASSAGQEIYEQYF
TRBV18	TRBJ2-2	CASSDLNPGELFF
TRBV19	TRBJ2-7	CASSMKSISYEQYF
TRBV4-1	TRBJ2-1	CASSQAGGSYNEQFF
TRBV5-4	TRBJ1-2	CASSFETGGSYGYTF
TRBV12-5	TRBJ2-5	CASGSRETQYF
TRBV6-5	TRBJ1-6	CASSLTGGDSPLHF
TRBV6-5	TRBJ2-2	CASIRSGGAPGELFF
TRBV14	TRBJ1-2	CASSQDDRASGYTF
TRBV7-2	TRBJ2-5	CASSPYQETQYF
TRBV6-6	TRBJ1-2	CASSWTTGSSYGYTF
TRBV18	TRBJ2-3	CASSPGIAVNTDTQYF
TRBV5-1	TRBJ1-4	CASSLGRGAPEEKLFF
TRBV2	TRBJ2-7	CASRADRLPYF
TRBV7-3	TRBJ2-7	CASSGQGANDEQYF
TRBV5-4	TRBJ1-5	CASSQELEGQPQHF
TRBV6-1	TRBJ1-6	CASSEYPDPLHF
TRBV12-5	TRBJ1-1	CASDSDDTEAFF
TRBV7-3	-	CASSLRQGTPYEQYF
TRBV19	TRBJ1-1	CASSIAQNTEAFF
TRBV4-3	TRBJ2-4	CASSQVGDSLAKNIQYF
TRBV30	TRBJ1-1	CAWSLHQAEAFF
TRBV28	TRBJ1-2	CASSLSPGVYGYTF